Given below is one T cell receptor (beta chain) in context. Its target is not known. Here immunoSEQ multiplex PCR was the method, and the copy in TCRdb shows in-frame clones only, minus some. The table has more than 2,000,000 clones, approximately 90% seen once; the top ten hold roughly 0.14%. Germline CDR1 reads LGHNT; CDR2 reads FRNRAP. This CDR3 is built from 16 residues. V lost 0 bases and J 7 bases, leaving 16 bases between the germline ends. This specimen belongs to a study of shared clonotypes between healthy human individuals. Regarding the study as a whole: Generation probabilities of non-shared clonotypes were lower (relative to those shared by all four donors). Deeper or shallower sequencing was expected to change how clonotypes are shared among donors.

This chain links TRBV12-5 with TRBJ2-1; D perhaps matches TRBD1 (5 bases). This TCR was sampled from a man between 18 and 35 years old in good health. The specimen sequenced was naive CD4+ T cells sorted from blood. Subset described: CD45RA+ positively selected. CDR3 DNA sequence: TGTGCTAGTGGTTTGGTACTAAGGGCGTCAGGGAATGAGCAGTTCTTC. Translating it yields CASGLVLRASGNEQFF.